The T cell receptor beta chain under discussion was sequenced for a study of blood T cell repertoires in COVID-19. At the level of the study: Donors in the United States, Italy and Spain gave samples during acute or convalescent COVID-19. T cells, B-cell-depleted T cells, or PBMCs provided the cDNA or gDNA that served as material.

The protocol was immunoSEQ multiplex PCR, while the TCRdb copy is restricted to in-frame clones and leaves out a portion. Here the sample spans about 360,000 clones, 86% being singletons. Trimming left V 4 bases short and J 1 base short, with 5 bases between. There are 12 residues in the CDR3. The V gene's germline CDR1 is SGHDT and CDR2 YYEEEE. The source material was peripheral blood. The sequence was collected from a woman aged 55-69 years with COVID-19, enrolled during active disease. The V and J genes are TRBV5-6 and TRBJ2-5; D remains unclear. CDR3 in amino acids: CASSPLQETQYF. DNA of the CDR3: TGTGCCAGCAGCCCCCTCCAAGAGACCCAGTACTTC.